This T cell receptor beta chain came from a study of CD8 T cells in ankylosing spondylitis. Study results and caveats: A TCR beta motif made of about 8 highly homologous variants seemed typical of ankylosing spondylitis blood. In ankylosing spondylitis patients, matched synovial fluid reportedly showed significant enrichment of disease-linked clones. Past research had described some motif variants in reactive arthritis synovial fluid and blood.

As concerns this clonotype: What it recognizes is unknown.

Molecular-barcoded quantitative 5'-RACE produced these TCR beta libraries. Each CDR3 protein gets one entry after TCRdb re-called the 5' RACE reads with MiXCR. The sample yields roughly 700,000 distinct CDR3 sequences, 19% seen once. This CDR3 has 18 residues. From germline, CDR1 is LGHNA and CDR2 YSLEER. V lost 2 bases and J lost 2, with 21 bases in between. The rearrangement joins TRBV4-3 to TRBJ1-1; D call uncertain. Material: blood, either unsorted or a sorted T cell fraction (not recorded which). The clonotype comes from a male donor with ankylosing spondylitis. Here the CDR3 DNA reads TGCGCCAGCAGCCAAAGTTGGGGTTCATCGCCCAGAAACACTGAAGCTTTCTTT. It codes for CASSQSWGSSPRNTEAFF.